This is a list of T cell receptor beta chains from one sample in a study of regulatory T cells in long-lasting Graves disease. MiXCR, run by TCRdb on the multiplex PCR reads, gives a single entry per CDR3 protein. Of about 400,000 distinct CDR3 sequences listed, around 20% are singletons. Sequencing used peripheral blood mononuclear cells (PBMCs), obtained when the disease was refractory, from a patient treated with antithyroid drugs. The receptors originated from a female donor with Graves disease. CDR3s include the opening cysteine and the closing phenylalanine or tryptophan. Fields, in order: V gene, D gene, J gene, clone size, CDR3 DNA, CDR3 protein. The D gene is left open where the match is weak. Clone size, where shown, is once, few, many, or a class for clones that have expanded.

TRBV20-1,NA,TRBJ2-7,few,TGCAGTGCCCGCGGGATCTCCTACGAGCAGTACTTC,CSARGISYEQYF
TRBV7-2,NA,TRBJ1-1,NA,TGTGCCAGCAGCCCCTGGGCGGACCTCAACACTGAAGCTTTCTTT,CASSPWADLNTEAFF
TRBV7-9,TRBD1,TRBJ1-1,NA,TGTGCCAGCAGCTTGGCCGGACAGGGGAACACTGAAGCTTTCTTT,CASSLAGQGNTEAFF
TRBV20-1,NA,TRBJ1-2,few,TGCAGTGCTTACATGACAGACAACTATGGCTACACCTTC,CSAYMTDNYGYTF
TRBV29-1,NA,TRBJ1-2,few,TGCAGCGTTCCCGGTGAAGCAATAACCAACTATGGCTACACCTTC,CSVPGEAITNYGYTF
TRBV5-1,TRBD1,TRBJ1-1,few,TGCGCCAGCAGCTTACAGGGGGCCTTGAACACTGAAGCTTTCTTT,CASSLQGALNTEAFF
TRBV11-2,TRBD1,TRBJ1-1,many,TGTGCCAGCAGCTCCCGGGACAGGGCCACTGAAGCTTTCTTT,CASSSRDRATEAFF
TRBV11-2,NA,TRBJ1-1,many,TGTGCCAGCAGCTTATTCGGGGCAGAAGCTTTCTTT,CASSLFGAEAFF
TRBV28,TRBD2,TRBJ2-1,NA,TGTGCCAGCAGTTTATTCGGAGCGGGAGGCCGCTCCTACAATGAGCAGTTCTTC,CASSLFGAGGRSYNEQFF
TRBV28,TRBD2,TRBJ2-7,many,TGTGCCAGCAGTTTAGGGACTAGCGGGAGTCTTTCCTCCGAGCAGTACTTC,CASSLGTSGSLSSEQYF
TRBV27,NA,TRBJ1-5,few,TGTGCCAGCAGTTTAGATGGGTTGGGCAATCAGCCCCAGCATTTT,CASSLDGLGNQPQHF
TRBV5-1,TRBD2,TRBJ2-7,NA,TGCGCCAGCAAGTCCGGGACTAGCGGTACCTACGAGCAGTACTTC,CASKSGTSGTYEQYF
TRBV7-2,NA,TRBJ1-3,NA,TGTGCCAGCAGCTTAGCGGCAGGCAGTTTTGGAAACACCATATATTTT,CASSLAAGSFGNTIYF
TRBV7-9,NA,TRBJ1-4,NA,TGTGCCAGCAGCTTATTTGGTGAAAAACTGTTTTTT,CASSLFGEKLFF
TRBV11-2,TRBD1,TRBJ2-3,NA,TGTGCCAGCAGCTTAGGCCAGGGGGCATTCGATACGCAGTATTTT,CASSLGQGAFDTQYF
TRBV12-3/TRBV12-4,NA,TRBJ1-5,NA,TGTGCCAGCAGTGGGGGTAGCAATCAGCCCCAGCATTTT,CASSGGSNQPQHF
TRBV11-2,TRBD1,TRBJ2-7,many,TGTGCCAGCCAGGGACAGGACTTCTACGAGCAGTACTTC,CASQGQDFYEQYF